This T cell receptor (beta chain) was identified during a study of OX40 agonist ivuxolimab in advanced cancers. In terms of the full investigation: The costimulatory receptor OX40 (CD134) was targeted by ivuxolimab, a fully human IgG2 agonistic monoclonal antibody. The point of sequencing TCRbeta in the periphery was to test whether ivuxolimab changed TCR sequence diversity and drove clonal T-cell expansion. In the dose-escalation cohort, 65% to 90% of patients were male, and the mean age was approximately 64 years, with a range of roughly 20 to 85. Of the approximately 53 patients in dose escalation, about 20 had hepatocellular carcinoma, about 15 had melanoma, 9 had renal cell carcinoma and 9 had head and neck cancer. The monotherapy dose-escalation portion (N ≈ 50 patients) of the phase I ivuxolimab trial is reported in the paper. Patients were allowed to have had prior anti-PD-1, anti-PD-L1 or anti-CTLA-4 therapy, and approximately 41% of the dose-escalation patients had previously received checkpoint inhibitors. Partial responses occurred in three dose-escalation patients: two with cutaneous melanoma and one with hepatocellular carcinoma. Intravenous ivuxolimab was administered to patients every 2 weeks at six dose levels: 0.01, 0.1, 0.3, 1.5, 3 and 10 mg/kg. Results and caveats for the whole study, not just this receptor: On average, CD8+ T cells showed more expanded clones than CD4+ T cells after ivuxolimab. At doses of 0.1 to 3.0 mg/kg, clonal expansion of both CD4+ and CD8+ blood T cells was observed from baseline to week 6. Low levels of normalized T-cell clonal expansion were also shown by some nonresponding patients. Antigen specificity was not determined for the clonally expanded peripheral T cells. In partial responders in the 0.1-3.0 mg/kg groups, normalized peripheral clonal expansion was found to be among the lowest, especially among CD8+ T cells.

In the case of this clone: Its antigen specificity is not known. No per-base quality is available; no much larger clone lies one base away.

The trial excluded patients who had a history of autoimmune disease or were on systemic immunosuppression. Peripheral blood for TCR sequencing was collected from all dose cohorts at baseline, on cycle 4 day 1, and on cycle 7 day 1. Samples came from an open-label, multicenter, first-in-human phase I dose-escalation trial of ivuxolimab. Adults with locally advanced or metastatic melanoma, renal cell carcinoma, hepatocellular carcinoma or head and neck squamous cell carcinoma were enrolled in the trial. Before TCR sequencing, CD4+ T cells and CD8+ T cells were sorted from peripheral blood as separate populations. Genomic DNA was isolated from the sorted cells so that the TCRbeta CDR3 region could be sequenced. The immunoSEQ Assay was used for sequencing of TCRbeta CDR3 regions. TCRdb limited this immuneACCESS table to in-frame rearrangements with V and J called. A share of clones is missing; checked studies link under half to unresolved V genes, and the rest is unexplained. This sample comprises about 110,000 clones, approximately 89% of them detected only once. The ten top clones hold 0.27% of the sample.

V is trimmed back by 1 base and J by 2 bases, and the junction contains 5 bases that no gene match accounts for. Reading the germline V gene gives CDR1 SGHVS and CDR2 FNYEAQ. Inclusive of the bounding cysteine and phenylalanine, the CDR3 is 16 residues long. Only CDR3 DNA remains: 48 bases, in frame from the first base. This receptor was taken from an adult with an advanced solid tumor such as melanoma, head and neck, liver or kidney cancer. Recombination linked TRBV7-6 to TRBJ2-1; TRBD2 agrees with 7 junctional bases. The input for sequencing was CD4+ or CD8+ T cells sorted from blood, taken in a trial of the OX40 agonist ivuxolimab. The sequenced DNA: TGTGCCAGCAGCTTAGAGGCGGGAGCGCCCTACAATGAGCAGTTCTTC. This encodes CASSLEAGAPYNEQFF.